The table lists the clone carrying this T cell receptor (beta chain) with many counts. Donors with ophthalmopathy: moderate-to-severe activity, CAS ≥3, NOSPECS ≥4, duration under 3 months. It was on clinical symptoms, serum thyroxine, TRAb, thyroid ultrasound and orbital computed tomography that diagnosis relied. The sequenced template was RNA, covering the TCR beta CDR3 region. HTBI-primed RT-PCR formed the first round, and a multiplex PCR formed the second. TCRdb redid the calling of the multiplex PCR reads with MiXCR, one entry per CDR3 protein. The sample records about 740,000 distinct CDR3 sequences, 40% being singletons. The source of the sample is a study of Graves' ophthalmopathy and Graves' hyperthyroidism. Overall study context: Researchers obtained peripheral blood at initial diagnosis, before any treatment had begun.

Trimming took 5 bases from V and 3 from J; bases not matched to a gene: 5. The CDR3 sequence is 14 residues long. Germline lookup yields CDR1 SGHDN and CDR2 FVKESK. Sequenced: peripheral blood. This chain joins TRBV14 and TRBJ2-7, with 9 bases identical to TRBD1. This TCR was sampled from an adult man with Graves' ophthalmopathy. The CDR3 is CASSVPGQGYEQYF. CDR3 sequence (DNA): TGTGCCAGCAGCGTGCCGGGACAGGGCTACGAGCAGTACTTC.